The next 15 T cell receptor beta chains were all read from a single sample in a study of blood T cell repertoires in COVID-19. Using immunoSEQ multiplex PCR, the repertoire was profiled, and TCRdb retains in-frame clones only, with some absent. The top ten clones hold approximately 6% of a sample with about 200,000 clones, about 85% of them seen once. Specimen: peripheral blood. These receptors came from a middle-aged woman with COVID-19, enrolled during active disease.

The V and J genes are TRBV11-1 and TRBJ2-1; D call uncertain. From germline, CDR1 is SGHAT and CDR2 FQDESV (reference sequence). CDR3 size: 16 residues. Between the trimmed V and J ends, which lost 4 bases and 0 bases, there was a span of 13 bases. The CDR3 sequence: CASSSPIRSSYNEQFF. The CDR3 DNA reads TGTGCCAGCAGCTCCCCGATCCGTAGCTCCTACAATGAGCAGTTCTTC.

Of note for this clone: The identical CDR3 is also encoded by other nucleotide sequences in the sample. The gene calls are TRBV18 and TRBJ1-1, with a weak D call TRBD1 (5 bases). Per germline, CDR1 KGHSH and CDR2 LQKENI. CDR3 length: 13 amino acids. V lost 3 bases and J 4 bases, leaving 9 bases between the germline ends. The CDR3 region is CASSPAGGTEAFF. CDR3 DNA: TGTGCCAGCTCACCGGCCGGGGGCACTGAAGCTTTCTTT.

The chain employs TRBV2 and TRBJ1-5; 8 nucleotides align to TRBD1. V shed 6 bases, J shed 6 bases, and the junction held 13 bases outside the gene matches. Germline CDR1 is SNHLY and CDR2 is FYNNEI. This CDR3 region has 16 residues. CDR3 sequence reads: CASRRIDRGEGQPQHF. The CDR3 bases are TGTGCCAGCAGGCGTATCGACAGGGGTGAGGGTCAGCCCCAGCATTTT.

The rearrangement joins TRBV19 to TRBJ2-2; D is possibly TRBD1 (6 bases). Germline loops: CDR1 LNHDA, CDR2 SQIVND (reference sequence). The CDR3 sequence is 17 residues long. The germline V and J ends were trimmed by 5 bases and 2 bases, with 18 bases remaining between them. CDR3 DNA sequence: TGTGCCAGTAGTCTGTGGGGGCAGGGCCTAAACACCGGGGAGCTGTTTTTT. Protein product: CASSLWGQGLNTGELFF.

This clone was counted many times. In DNA form, the CDR3 reads TGTGCCAGCGCCTGGGGACAGGCGTACGAGCAGTACTTC. This encodes CASAWGQAYEQYF. The rearrangement links TRBV18 to TRBJ2-7; 8 bases match TRBD1. The CDR3 loop spans 13 amino acids. J was trimmed by 4 bases and V by 8 bases; bases with no gene match: 7. From germline, CDR1 is KGHSH and CDR2 LQKENI. The full variable domain, completed using reference TRBV18 and TRBJ2-7, is NAGVMQNPRHLVRRRGQEARLRCSPMKGHSHVYWYRQLPEEGLKFMVYLQKENIIDESGMPKERFSAEFPKEGPSILRIQQVVRGDSAAYFCASAWGQAYEQYFGPGTRLTVT.

The V gene is TRBV30, the J gene TRBJ2-2; 8 bases agree with TRBD2. Germline assignment: CDR1 GTSNPN and CDR2 SVGIG (reference sequence). Unmatched junction bases numbered 6, after V lost 0 bases and J lost 3 bases. The CDR3 is made up of 16 amino acids. The CDR3 DNA reads TGTGCCTGGAGTGTACGGGCGGGGGGACACACCGGGGAGCTGTTTTTT. Its translation is CAWSVRAGGHTGELFF.

This sequence joins TRBV5-3 and TRBJ1-2; D may be TRBD1 (6 bases). TRBV5-3 is known as an ORF, though its function is uncertain. The CDR3 runs to 14 residues. Trimming took 6 bases from V and 4 from J, leaving 16 bases between them. CDR3 amino acids: CARKRASGVYGYTF. The CDR3 nucleotides are TGTGCCAGAAAACGGGCGTCAGGGGTCTATGGCTACACCTTC.

CDR3 region: CASSLESPLPGNEQFF. The CDR3 DNA reads as TGTGCCAGCAGCTTAGAAAGTCCGCTCCCGGGGAATGAGCAGTTCTTC. The chain carries TRBV7-9 and TRBJ2-1; the D gene is possibly TRBD2 (5 bases). This CDR3 has 16 residues. Deletions cut 1 base from V and 7 bases from J, with 17 bases between. Germline CDR1 SEHNR, CDR2 FQNEAQ (reference sequence).

The chain uses TRBV5-4 and TRBJ2-3, with 10 bases matching TRBD2. CDR1 is SGHNT and CDR2 is YYREEE in the germline V gene (reference sequence). Trimming at V came to 2 bases and at J to 4 bases, leaving 4 bases not matched to a gene. CDR3 size: 15 residues. The DNA for the CDR3 is TGTGCCAGCAGCTTTAAAGGGACTAGCGCAGATACGCAGTATTTT. Its translation is CASSFKGTSADTQYF.

The chain carries TRBV5-1 and TRBJ1-1, with D tentatively TRBD1 (6 bases). CDR1 is SGHRS, CDR2 YFSETQ, per germline. With 5 bases removed from V and 1 base from J, the gap between germline ends came to 12 bases. The CDR3 loop spans 14 amino acids. As DNA, the CDR3 is TGCGCCAGCAGGGGGGCAGGGAGGAACACTGAAGCTTTCTTT. It codes for CASRGAGRNTEAFF.

V and J are TRBV25-1 and TRBJ1-2; a weak D match, TRBD1 (5 bases). Trimming shortened V by 4 bases and J by 2 bases, and 11 bases separated the two germline ends. CDR3 length equals 14 residues. Looked up from germline, CDR1 is MGHDK and CDR2 is SYGVNS. DNA of the CDR3: TGTGCCAGCAGTGGGGGGAGGATGAACTATGGCTACACCTTC. Protein sequence: CASSGGRMNYGYTF.

This chain uses TRBV2 with TRBJ1-4; 8 positions match TRBD1. This CDR3 region has 16 residues. The trim removed 4 bases at V and 7 bases at J, leaving 11 bases unmatched. The germline gives CDR1 SNHLY, CDR2 FYNNEI. The CDR3 protein is CASSGRWTGLIEKLFF. DNA of the CDR3: TGTGCCAGCAGTGGACGTTGGACAGGGTTAATTGAAAAACTGTTTTTT.

The chain recombines TRBV7-8 with TRBJ1-1, with D possibly matching TRBD1 (6 bases). The CDR3 is 16 amino acids. Trimming removed 5 bases at V and 0 bases at J, with 16 bases between. The V gene's germline CDR1 is SGHVS and CDR2 FQNEAQ. The CDR3: CASSPEGGGVNTEAFF. CDR3 nucleotides: TGTGCCAGCAGCCCAGAAGGGGGGGGCGTGAACACTGAAGCTTTCTTT. The full variable domain, in which reference TRBV7-8 and TRBJ1-1 provide the parts outside the CDR3, is GAGVSQSPRYKVAKRGQDVALRCDPISGHVSLFWYQQALGQGPEFLTYFQNEAQLDKSGLPSDRFFAERPEGSVSTLKIQRTQQEDSAVYLCASSPEGGGVNTEAFFGQGTRLTVV.

This clone was counted once. The gene calls are TRBV11-3 and TRBJ2-1, with TRBD2 matching over 9 bases. Germline V gene lookup returns CDR1 SGHNT and CDR2 YENEEA. CDR3 length: 15 amino acids. V was clipped by 8 bases and J by 3 bases; unmatched bases: 8. CDR3 region: CASASGMGDYNEQFF. The CDR3 DNA follows: TGTGCCAGCGCTAGCGGGATGGGAGACTACAATGAGCAGTTCTTC.

A remark on this clone: The sample has other DNA sequences that encode this CDR3 too. The rearrangement joins TRBV19 to TRBJ2-7; 8 bases line up with TRBD1. Trimming at V came to 1 base and at J to 2 bases, leaving 1 base not matched to a gene. Germline V gene data show CDR1 as LNHDA and CDR2 as SQIVND (reference sequence). The CDR3 spans 14 residues. In DNA form, the CDR3 reads TGTGCCAGTAGTATAGGGACAGGGCCCTACGAGCAGTACTTC. It codes for CASSIGTGPYEQYF. Complete variable domain (other parts from reference TRBV19 and TRBJ2-7): DGGITQSPKYLFRKEGQNVTLSCEQNLNHDAMYWYRQDPGQGLRLIYYSQIVNDFQKGDIAEGYSVSREKKESFPLTVTSAQKNPTAFYLCASSIGTGPYEQYFGPGTRLTVT.